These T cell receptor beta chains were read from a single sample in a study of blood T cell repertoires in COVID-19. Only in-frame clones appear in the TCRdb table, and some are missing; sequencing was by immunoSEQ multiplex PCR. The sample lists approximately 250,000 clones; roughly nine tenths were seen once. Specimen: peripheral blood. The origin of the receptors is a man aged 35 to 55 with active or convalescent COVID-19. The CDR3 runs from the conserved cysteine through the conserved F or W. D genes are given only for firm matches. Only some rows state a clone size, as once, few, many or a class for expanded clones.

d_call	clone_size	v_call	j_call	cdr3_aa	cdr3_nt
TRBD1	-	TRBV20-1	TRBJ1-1	CSAHRGPEAFF	TGCAGTGCTCACAGGGGACCTGAAGCTTTCTTT
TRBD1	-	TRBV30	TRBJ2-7	CAWSGKGQAADEQYF	TGTGCCTGGAGTGGAAAGGGACAGGCTGCTGACGAGCAGTACTTC
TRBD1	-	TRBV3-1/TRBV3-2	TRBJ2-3	CASSHRTGFSTDTQYF	TGTGCCAGCAGCCACAGGACAGGCTTCAGCACAGATACGCAGTATTTT
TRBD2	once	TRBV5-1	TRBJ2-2	CASSDRTSGRAGELFF	TGCGCCAGCAGCGACCGGACTAGCGGGAGGGCCGGGGAGCTGTTTTTT
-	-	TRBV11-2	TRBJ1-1	CASSRGTRNTEAFF	TGTGCCAGCAGCCGCGGGACGAGGAACACTGAAGCTTTCTTT
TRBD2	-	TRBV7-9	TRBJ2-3	CASRAETSGRTTDTQYF	TGTGCCAGCAGGGCAGAGACTAGCGGGAGGACCACAGATACGCAGTATTTT
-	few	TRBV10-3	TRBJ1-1	CAISEQVSNTEAFF	TGTGCCATCAGTGAACAGGTTTCTAACACTGAAGCTTTCTTT
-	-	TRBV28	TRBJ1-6	CASSLGGSSYNSPLHF	TGTGCCAGCAGTTTAGGGGGGAGCTCCTATAATTCACCCCTCCACTTT
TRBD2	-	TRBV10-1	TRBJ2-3	CASSSLFSGGEDTQYF	TGCGCCAGCAGTTCTCTCTTTAGCGGGGGTGAAGATACGCAGTATTTT
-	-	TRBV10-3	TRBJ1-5	CAIGPEGEPQHF	TGTGCCATCGGTCCCGAGGGAGAGCCCCAGCATTTT
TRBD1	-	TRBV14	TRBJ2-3	CASSQNPGTGPTQYF	TGTGCCAGCAGCCAGAACCCAGGGACAGGGCCGACGCAGTATTTT
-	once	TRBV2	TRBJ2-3	CASFVGPDTQYF	TGTGCCAGTTTTGTGGGGCCAGATACGCAGTATTTT
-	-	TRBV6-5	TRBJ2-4	CATLEGHTSKNIQYF	TGTGCCACCCTCGAGGGTCACACGAGCAAAAACATTCAGTACTTC
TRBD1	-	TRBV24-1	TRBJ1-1	CATSQTGLPEAFF	TGTGCCACCAGCCAGACAGGGCTCCCTGAAGCTTTCTTT
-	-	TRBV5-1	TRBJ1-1	CASSLGGQPNTEAFF	TGCGCCAGCAGCTTGGGAGGACAGCCGAACACTGAAGCTTTCTTT
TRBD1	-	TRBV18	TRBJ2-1	CASSRGTGGVGAYNEQFF	TGTGCCAGCTCACGAGGGACAGGGGGAGTGGGGGCCTACAATGAGCAGTTCTTC
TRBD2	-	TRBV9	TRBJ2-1	CASTLTSGGISEQFF	TGTGCCAGCACCTTGACTAGCGGGGGGATCAGTGAGCAGTTCTTC
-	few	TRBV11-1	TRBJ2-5	CASTRDRGLETQYF	TGTGCCAGCACCAGAGATAGGGGATTGGAGACCCAGTACTTC
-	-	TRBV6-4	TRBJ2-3	CASSREPGSPDTQYF	TGTGCCAGCAGCCGCGAGCCGGGGTCGCCAGATACGCAGTATTTT
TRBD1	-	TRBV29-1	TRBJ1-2	CSVDPGQENYGYTF	TGCAGCGTTGACCCGGGACAGGAAAACTATGGCTACACCTTC
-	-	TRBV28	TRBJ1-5	CASSWGLVGNQPQHF	TGTGCCAGCAGTTGGGGACTAGTTGGCAATCAGCCCCAGCATTTT
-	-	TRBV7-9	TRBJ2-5	CASSSRTAQETQYF	TGTGCCAGCAGCTCTCGGACAGCCCAAGAGACCCAGTACTTC
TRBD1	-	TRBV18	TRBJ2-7	CASSPDRGQEQYF	TGTGCCAGCTCACCCGACAGGGGGCAGGAGCAGTACTTC
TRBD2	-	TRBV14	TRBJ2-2	CASSQVVGGLANTGELFF	TGTGCCAGCAGCCAAGTAGTCGGGGGACTAGCGAACACCGGGGAGCTGTTTTTT
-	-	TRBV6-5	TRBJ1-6	CASKEVNNSPLHF	TGTGCCAGCAAGGAGGTCAATAATTCACCCCTCCACTTT
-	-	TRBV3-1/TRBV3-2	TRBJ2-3	CASSQQTQGGRDTQYF	TGTGCCAGCAGCCAACAGACACAGGGTGGGAGAGATACGCAGTATTTT
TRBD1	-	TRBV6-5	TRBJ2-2	CASSYTGQGPNGELFF	TGTGCCAGCAGTTATACAGGACAGGGGCCTAACGGGGAGCTGTTTTTT
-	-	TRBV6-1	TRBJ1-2	CASSDYTSYGYTF	TGTGCCAGCAGTGATTACACCTCCTATGGCTACACCTTC
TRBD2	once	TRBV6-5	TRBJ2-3	CASSYGGLAGYTQYF	TGTGCCAGCAGTTACGGGGGACTAGCGGGGTATACGCAGTATTTT
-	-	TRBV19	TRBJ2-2	CASRPTGTGELFF	TGTGCCAGTAGACCGACGGGCACCGGGGAGCTGTTTTTT
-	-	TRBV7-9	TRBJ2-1	CASSLSGPYNEQFF	TGTGCCAGCAGCTTGAGCGGACCCTACAATGAGCAGTTCTTC
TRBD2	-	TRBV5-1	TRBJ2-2	CASSWGAAGGPRTGELFF	TGCGCCAGCAGCTGGGGGGCAGCGGGAGGGCCTCGGACCGGGGAGCTGTTTTTT
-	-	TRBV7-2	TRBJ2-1	CASSLREPVLVF	TGTGCCAGCAGCCTCCGGGAGCCCGTTTTGGTCTTC
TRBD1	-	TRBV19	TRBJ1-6	CASGQGNSPLHF	TGTGCCTCAGGACAGGGCAATTCACCCCTCCACTTT
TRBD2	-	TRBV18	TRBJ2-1	CASSPPSSGSINEQFF	TGTGCCAGCTCACCACCTTCTAGCGGGAGTATCAATGAGCAGTTCTTC
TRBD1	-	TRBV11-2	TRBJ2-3	CASSLEGATRGRFLMDTQYF	TGTGCCAGCAGCCTAGAGGGCGCTACTAGGGGGCGTTTTTTAATGGATACGCAGTATTTT
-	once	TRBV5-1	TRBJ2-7	CASSLKALGEQYF	TGCGCCAGCAGCTTGAAGGCCCTCGGGGAGCAGTACTTC
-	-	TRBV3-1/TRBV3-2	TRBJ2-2	CASSQQPAESGWVVRSNTGELFF	TGTGCCAGCAGCCAACAACCCGCGGAGAGTGGGTGGGTGGTTCGATCGAACACCGGGGAGCTGTTTTTT
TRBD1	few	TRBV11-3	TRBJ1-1	CASSSRDSPSEAFF	TGTGCCAGCAGCTCACGGGACAGTCCCTCTGAAGCTTTCTTT
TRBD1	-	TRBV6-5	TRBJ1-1	CASREKGASNTEAFF	TGTGCCAGCAGAGAGAAGGGGGCCTCGAACACTGAAGCTTTCTTT
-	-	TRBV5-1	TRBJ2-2	CASSQRGGTSTGELFF	TGCGCCAGCAGCCAAAGGGGGGGCACCTCTACCGGGGAGCTGTTTTTT
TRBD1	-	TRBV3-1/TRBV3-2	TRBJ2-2	CASSQLGQGPGELFF	TGTGCCAGCAGCCAACTCGGACAGGGGCCCGGGGAGCTGTTTTTT
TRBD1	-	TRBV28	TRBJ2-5	CASSSGQAAETQYF	TGTGCCAGCAGTTCGGGACAGGCGGCGGAGACCCAGTACTTC
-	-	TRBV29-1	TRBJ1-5	CSVETGVGQPQHF	TGCAGCGTCGAGACAGGAGTCGGACAGCCCCAGCATTTT
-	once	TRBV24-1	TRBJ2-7	CATSAGSYEQYF	TGTGCCACCAGTGCCGGTTCCTACGAGCAGTACTTC
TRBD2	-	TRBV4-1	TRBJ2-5	CASSPPGRREKETQYF	TGCGCCAGCAGCCCCCCGGGTCGGCGGGAGAAAGAGACCCAGTACTTC
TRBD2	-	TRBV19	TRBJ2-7	CASSIDSGTSLREQYF	TGTGCCAGTAGTATTGATAGCGGGACATCCCTTCGCGAGCAGTACTTC